The 18 T cell receptor beta chains below were found in one sample sequenced in a study of T cell responses to AZD1222 COVID-19 vaccine. Sequencing used immunoSEQ multiplex PCR; TCRdb keeps in-frame clones, though not all of them. The sample consists of 140,000 to 150,000 clones, 80% to 90% of them appearing once. The material was peripheral blood, obtained on day 0 of AZD1222 vaccination. The origin of the receptors is an adult in good health.

The gene calls are TRBV4-1 and TRBJ2-1, with TRBD2 as a possible D gene (6 bases). Trimming shortened V by 1 base and J by 0 bases, and 13 bases separated the two germline ends. Germline CDR1 MGHRA, CDR2 YSYEKL. CDR3 length equals 17 residues. Written as DNA, the CDR3 is TGCGCCAGCAGCCAAGGACGTGCGGGGAGCTCCTACAATGAGCAGTTCTTC. Protein product: CASSQGRAGSSYNEQFF.

The chain employs TRBV7-2 and TRBJ2-1; a possible D gene is TRBD1 (5 bases). This CDR3 contains 13 residues. Trimming cost V 5 bases and J 4 bases, with 9 bases left between them. Per the germline V gene, CDR1 is SGHTA and CDR2 is FQGNSA. CDR3: CASSQRQYNEQFF. The CDR3 DNA reads as TGTGCCAGCAGCCAAAGACAGTACAATGAGCAGTTCTTC.

The V gene is TRBV7-2, the J gene TRBJ2-1; 9 bases are shared with TRBD2. The junction had 9 bases not matched to a gene; V was cut back by 5 bases and J by 7 bases. The CDR3 covers 15 residues. Germline assignment: CDR1 SGHTA and CDR2 FQGNSA. For the CDR3, the DNA is TGTGCCAGCAGCCTCGCTAGCGGGATATTTAATGAGCAGTTCTTC. It translates to CASSLASGIFNEQFF.

The V call is TRBV11-2, the J call TRBJ2-7; 11 nucleotides align to TRBD2. The J segment lost 7 bases and the V segment lost 5 bases, leaving 13 bases of the junction unmatched. Per germline, CDR1 SGHAT and CDR2 FQNNGV. The CDR3 is 16 amino acids. In nucleotides, the CDR3 is TGTGCCAGCAGCCCGGGACTAGCGGTTTCCCCTCGGGAGCAGTACTTC. It is translated as CASSPGLAVSPREQYF.

The rearrangement uses TRBV2 and TRBJ1-6; 7 bases are a match to TRBD1. The CDR3 is made up of 15 amino acids. V lost 5 bases to trimming and J lost 6 bases; unmatched junction nucleotides: 7. From germline, CDR1 is SNHLY and CDR2 FYNNEI. The CDR3: CASSSRQGLNSPLHF. DNA of the CDR3: TGTGCCAGCAGTTCCCGACAGGGCCTTAATTCACCCCTCCACTTT.

V usage is TRBV7-2 and J usage is TRBJ1-5; weak D call: TRBD1 (6 bases). Germline lookup yields CDR1 SGHTA and CDR2 FQGNSA. This CDR3 comprises 16 residues. The V gene lost 1 base and the J gene lost 0 bases, with 10 bases spanning the gap. As DNA, the CDR3 is TGTGCCAGCAGCTTAGACGGACAGTATAGCAATCAGCCCCAGCATTTT. Protein product: CASSLDGQYSNQPQHF. The full variable domain, completed using reference TRBV7-2 and TRBJ1-5, is GAGVSQSPSNKVTEKGKDVELRCDPISGHTALYWYRQSLGQGLEFLIYFQGNSAPDKSGLPSDRFSAERTGGSVSTLTIQRTQQEDSAVYLCASSLDGQYSNQPQHFGDGTRLSIL.

This clone was detected a few times. The chain's CDR3 is CASSQGEGQRTLSNQPQHF. Here the CDR3 DNA reads TGCGCCAGCAGCCAAGGAGAGGGACAGCGCACCCTTAGCAATCAGCCCCAGCATTTT. V gene TRBV4-1 combines with J gene TRBJ1-5, with 7 bases aligning to TRBD1. J gave up 0 bases and V 1 base, and 12 bases lay outside the gene matches. Looked up from germline, CDR1 is MGHRA and CDR2 is YSYEKL. CDR3 length equals 19 residues.

Only a few counts were recorded for this clone. The V gene is TRBV7-9, the J gene TRBJ2-3, with 7 bases aligning to TRBD1. J was trimmed by 3 bases and V by 4 bases; bases with no gene match: 4. CDR3 size: 14 residues. Germline CDR1 reads SEHNR; CDR2 reads FQNEAQ (reference sequence). The CDR3 DNA follows: TGTGCCAGCAGCTCTCGGACAGGTACAGATACGCAGTATTTT. Protein: CASSSRTGTDTQYF.

As regards this clone: The same CDR3 is also encoded by other DNA sequences in this sample. The chain recombines TRBV6-5 with TRBJ1-2; D call uncertain. The CDR3 has 13 residues. Germline V CDR1 and CDR2: MNHEY, SVGAGI. With 0 bases removed from V and 4 bases from J, the gap between germline ends came to 6 bases. Here the CDR3 reads CASSYSTGYGYTF. The CDR3 DNA is TGTGCCAGCAGTTACTCGACGGGCTATGGCTACACCTTC.

The genes are TRBV6-1 and TRBJ2-1, with 10 bases aligning to TRBD2. With V trimmed by 4 bases and J by 5 bases, 2 bases remained unmatched. This CDR3 spans 14 amino acids. Germline V gives CDR1 MNHNS, CDR2 SASEGT. In DNA form, the CDR3 reads TGTGCCAGCAGTGTAGCGGGAGGACACAATGAGCAGTTCTTC. Amino acids: CASSVAGGHNEQFF.

This chain uses TRBV5-1 with TRBJ2-1; 11 positions agree with TRBD2. From germline, CDR1 is SGHRS and CDR2 YFSETQ. Losses at the gene ends were 0 bases for V and 6 bases for J; bases not matched to a gene: 2. CDR3 length: 15 residues. In nucleotides, the CDR3 is TGCGCCAGCAGCTTGGGACTAGCGGGGAGCAATGAGCAGTTCTTC. Translation gives CASSLGLAGSNEQFF. Full variable domain (missing parts from reference TRBV5-1 and TRBJ2-1): KAGVTQTPRYLIKTRGQQVTLSCSPISGHRSVSWYQQTPGQGLQFLFEYFSETQRNKGNFPGRFSGRQFSNSRSEMNVSTLELGDSALYLCASSLGLAGSNEQFFGPGTRLTVL.

The rearrangement joins TRBV5-1 to TRBJ2-7; maybe TRBD1 (5 bases). Germline V lookup: CDR1 SGHRS, CDR2 YFSETQ. The V end lost 0 bases, the J end lost 3 bases, and 7 bases lay between the germline ends. The CDR3 has 13 residues. Here the CDR3 DNA reads TGCGCCAGCAGCTTGGAGACAGTCTACGAGCAGTACTTC. Translated, it gives CASSLETVYEQYF.

This clone has just a few counts. The chain uses TRBV19 and TRBJ1-5; D possibly corresponds to TRBD1 (6 bases). Per germline, CDR1 LNHDA and CDR2 SQIVND (reference sequence). The length of the CDR3 is 17 residues. V shed 4 bases and J shed 0 bases, with 16 bases lying between them. The CDR3 region is CASSTSRDIYSNQPQHF. The CDR3 nucleotides read TGTGCCAGTAGTACGTCCCGGGACATTTATAGCAATCAGCCCCAGCATTTT.

The chain uses TRBV14 and TRBJ2-5; D is unresolved. Per the germline V gene, CDR1 is SGHDN and CDR2 is FVKESK. This CDR3 region has 13 residues. Trimming pared 2 bases from V and 4 bases from J, leaving 8 bases between. The CDR3 coding sequence is TGTGCCAGCAGCCAAAACTGGGTAGAGACCCAGTACTTC. It is translated as CASSQNWVETQYF.

The rearrangement joins TRBV2 to TRBJ1-5; unclear D gene. Germline V CDR1 and CDR2: SNHLY, FYNNEI. This CDR3 has 16 residues. Trimming pared 7 bases from V and 1 base from J, leaving 17 bases between. The CDR3 loop is CASKNSGLVSNQPQHF. CDR3 nucleotides: TGTGCCAGCAAAAATTCAGGTTTGGTCAGCAATCAGCCCCAGCATTTT. The entire variable domain, with the rest obtained from reference TRBV2 and TRBJ1-5, is as follows: EPEVTQTPSHQVTQMGQEVILRCVPISNHLYFYWYRQILGQKVEFLVSFYNNEISEKSEIFDDQFSVERPDGSNFTLKIRSTKLEDSAMYFCASKNSGLVSNQPQHFGDGTRLSIL.

This sequence joins TRBV30 and TRBJ2-7; TRBD1 is a possible D gene (6 bases). This CDR3 contains 12 residues. In germline, CDR1 is GTSNPN, CDR2 SVGIG (reference sequence). V gave up 7 bases and J gave up 4 bases, with 14 bases separating them. This CDR3 is CASRGRGYEQYF. CDR3 nucleotide sequence: TGTGCCTCGAGGGGCAGGGGTTACGAGCAGTACTTC.

This sequence joins TRBV5-4 and TRBJ1-2; D remains unclear. V lost 0 bases and J lost 0, with 12 bases in between. Germline V gives CDR1 SGHNT, CDR2 YYREEE (reference sequence). There are 16 residues in the CDR3. The CDR3 DNA sequence: TGTGCCAGCAGCTTGGCTGACGCGGGGTCTAACTATGGCTACACCTTC. It yields the protein CASSLADAGSNYGYTF.

The CDR3 nucleotides are TGTGCCAGCGTGGGTTGGGACAACCTGGCGAACGAGCAGTACTTC. Its translation is CASVGWDNLANEQYF. The chain combines TRBV28 with TRBJ2-7; TRBD1 might be the D (6 bases). The CDR3 contains 15 residues. Germline values: CDR1 MDHEN, CDR2 SYDVKM. The ends were cut back, 8 bases at V and 5 bases at J, with 22 bases in the middle.